This TCR beta chain was identified in a study of T cells in Graves' hyperthyroidism and ophthalmopathy. Broader study findings: The authors' 13 V-J model separated ophthalmopathy from stable hyperthyroidism. Progression to ophthalmopathy was predicted a median of 6.5 months early. In the blood, most expanded thyroid clonotypes above 0.001 appeared as well.

A note on this clonotype: Its antigen remains unidentified.

Diagnoses rested on clinical symptoms, serum thyroxine and TRAb, thyroid ultrasound and orbital computed tomography. TCR beta CDR3 sequences were amplified from RNA transcripts. TCR CDR3 underwent first-round RT-PCR with the HTBI primer set. TCRdb fed the multiplex PCR reads into MiXCR, producing one record per CDR3 protein. In the table there are roughly 510,000 distinct CDR3 sequences, 46% of which are singletons. CDR1 is DFQATT, CDR2 SNEGSKA, per germline (reference sequence). The CDR3 is made up of 13 amino acids. V shed 7 bases, J shed 6 bases, and the junction held 11 bases outside the gene matches.

This TCR was sampled from an adult woman with Graves' disease, either hyperthyroidism or ophthalmopathy (not recorded which). Sequencing was performed on peripheral blood or thyroid tissue (not recorded which). The rearrangement links TRBV20-1 to TRBJ2-7, with 8 bases lining up with TRBD2. The CDR3 sequence: CSERGLENSEQYF. CDR3 nucleotides: TGCAGTGAAAGGGGACTAGAAAATAGCGAGCAGTACTTC.